This T cell receptor beta chain is from a study of spatial heterogeneity in lung cancer. Study overall: Correlation of TCR transcript counts in tumor regions with a T cell module score from matched bulk RNA-seq was strong.

Time point defined: sample taken at primary tumor resection. No cells were sorted before sequencing. The whole RNA sequenced was extracted from tumor, nontumor lung or frozen PBMC. Germline V gene data show CDR1 as MNHEY and CDR2 as SMNVEV (reference sequence). This CDR3 comprises 14 residues. The V end was cut by 7 bases, the J end by 0 bases, with 12 bases between. TCRdb reanalysed the 5' RACE reads using MiXCR and keeps one entry per CDR3 protein. The data hold a few thousand distinct CDR3 sequences, with 6.3% observed a single time. Study-wide points: Tumor mutation counts were tracked by expanded intratumoral alpha and beta TCR counts. Approximate estimated coverage of tumor T cells amounted to approximately 7.6% for alpha and 13% for beta chains.

This clonotype qualifies as medium-sized. Its antigen is unidentified. The rearrangement joins TRBV27 to TRBJ2-5; D is perhaps TRBD1 (5 bases). The sequencing used lung tumor tissue, collected at surgery. The sequence was obtained from a male donor with early-stage non-small cell lung cancer. The CDR3 DNA reads as TGTGCCAGCAAGGTCAGGGAATACCAAGAGACCCAGTACTTC. Protein: CASKVREYQETQYF.